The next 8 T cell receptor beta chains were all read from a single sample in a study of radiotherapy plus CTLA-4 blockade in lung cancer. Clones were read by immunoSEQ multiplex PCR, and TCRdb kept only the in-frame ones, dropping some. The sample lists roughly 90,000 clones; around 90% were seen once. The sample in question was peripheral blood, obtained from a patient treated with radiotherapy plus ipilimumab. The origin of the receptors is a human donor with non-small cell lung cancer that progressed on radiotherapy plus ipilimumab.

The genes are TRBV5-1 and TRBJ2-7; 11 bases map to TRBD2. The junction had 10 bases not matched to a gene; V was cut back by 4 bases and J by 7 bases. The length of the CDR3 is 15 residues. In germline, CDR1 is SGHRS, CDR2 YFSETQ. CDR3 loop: CASSDTTSGAGEQYF. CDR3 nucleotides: TGCGCCAGCAGCGATACGACTAGCGGGGCTGGGGAGCAGTACTTC. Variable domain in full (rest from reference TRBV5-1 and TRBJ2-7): KAGVTQTPRYLIKTRGQQVTLSCSPISGHRSVSWYQQTPGQGLQFLFEYFSETQRNKGNFPGRFSGRQFSNSRSEMNVSTLELGDSALYLCASSDTTSGAGEQYFGPGTRLTVT.

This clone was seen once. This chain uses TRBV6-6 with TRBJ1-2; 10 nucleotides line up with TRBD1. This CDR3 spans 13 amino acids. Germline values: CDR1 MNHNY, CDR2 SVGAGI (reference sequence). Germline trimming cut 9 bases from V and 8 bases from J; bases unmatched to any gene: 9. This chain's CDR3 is CASRDRGAEGYTF. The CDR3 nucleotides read TGTGCCAGTCGGGACAGGGGCGCGGAGGGCTACACCTTC.

Here the CDR3 DNA reads TGTGCCAGCAGCCTAGGAGGGTGGGGTTCGGCTTACGAGCAGTACTTC. Protein: CASSLGGWGSAYEQYF. V gene TRBV11-2 combines with J gene TRBJ2-7, with D perhaps TRBD2 (6 bases). Per the germline V gene, CDR1 is SGHAT and CDR2 is FQNNGV. V lost 5 bases to trimming and J lost 4 bases, with 21 bases between them. This CDR3 is 16 amino acids long.

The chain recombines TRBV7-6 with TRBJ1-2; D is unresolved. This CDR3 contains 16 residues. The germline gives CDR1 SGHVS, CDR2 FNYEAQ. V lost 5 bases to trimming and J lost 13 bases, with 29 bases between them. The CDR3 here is CASSPPTHEVIRVSTF. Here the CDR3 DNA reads TGTGCCAGCAGCCCCCCCACGCACGAGGTTATAAGGGTCTCCACCTTC.

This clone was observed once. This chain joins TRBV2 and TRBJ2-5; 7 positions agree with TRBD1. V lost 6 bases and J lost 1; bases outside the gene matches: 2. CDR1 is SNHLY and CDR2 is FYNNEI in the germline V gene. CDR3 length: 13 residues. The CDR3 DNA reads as TGTGCCAGCAGCGGACAGGTCCAAGAGACCCAGTACTTC. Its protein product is CASSGQVQETQYF.

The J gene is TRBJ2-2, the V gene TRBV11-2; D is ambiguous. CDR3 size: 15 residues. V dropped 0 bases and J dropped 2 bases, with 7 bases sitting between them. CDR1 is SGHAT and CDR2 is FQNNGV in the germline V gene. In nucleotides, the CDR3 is TGTGCCAGCAGCTTAGATTTTGGTAACACCGGGGAGCTGTTTTTT. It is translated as CASSLDFGNTGELFF.

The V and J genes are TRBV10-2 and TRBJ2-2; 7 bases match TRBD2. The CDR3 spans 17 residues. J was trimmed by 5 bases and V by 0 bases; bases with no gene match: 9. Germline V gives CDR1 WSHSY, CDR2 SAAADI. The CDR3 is CASSESGGSRRTGELFF. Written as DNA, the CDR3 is TGCGCCAGCAGTGAGTCCGGCGGGAGTAGGCGTACCGGGGAGCTGTTTTTT.

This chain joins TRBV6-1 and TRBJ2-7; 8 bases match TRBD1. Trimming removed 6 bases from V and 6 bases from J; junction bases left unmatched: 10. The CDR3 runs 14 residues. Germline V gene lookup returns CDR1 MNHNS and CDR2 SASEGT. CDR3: CASSQTGVGGEQYF. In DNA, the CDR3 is TGTGCCAGCAGCCAGACAGGGGTGGGTGGCGAGCAGTACTTC.